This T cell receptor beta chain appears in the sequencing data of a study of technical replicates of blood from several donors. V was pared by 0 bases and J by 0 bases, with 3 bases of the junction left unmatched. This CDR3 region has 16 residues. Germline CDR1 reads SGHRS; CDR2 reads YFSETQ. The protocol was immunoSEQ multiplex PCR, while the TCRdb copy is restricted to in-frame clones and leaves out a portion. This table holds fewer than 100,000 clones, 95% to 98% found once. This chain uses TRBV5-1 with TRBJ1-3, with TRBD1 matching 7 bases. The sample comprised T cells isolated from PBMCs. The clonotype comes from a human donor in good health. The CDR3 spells CASSLVGDSSGNTIYF. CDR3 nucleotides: TGCGCCAGCAGCTTGGTCGGGGACAGCTCTGGAAACACCATATATTTT.